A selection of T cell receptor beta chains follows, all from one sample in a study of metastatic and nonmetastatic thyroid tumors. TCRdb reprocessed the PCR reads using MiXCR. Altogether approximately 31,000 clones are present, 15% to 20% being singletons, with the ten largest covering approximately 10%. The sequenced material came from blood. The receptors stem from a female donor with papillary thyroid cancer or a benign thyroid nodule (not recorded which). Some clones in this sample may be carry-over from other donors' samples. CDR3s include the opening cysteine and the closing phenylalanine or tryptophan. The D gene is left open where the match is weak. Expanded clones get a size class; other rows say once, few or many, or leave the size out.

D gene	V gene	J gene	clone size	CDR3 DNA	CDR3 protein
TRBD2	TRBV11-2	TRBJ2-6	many	TGTGCCAGCAGCCCCCAGAGACTAGCGGGGAGGGGGGCCAACGTCCTGACTTTC	CASSPQRLAGRGANVLTF
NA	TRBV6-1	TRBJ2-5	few	TGTGCCAGCAGTGAAGCGAGGTTTAAAGAGACACAGTACTTC	CASSEARFKETQYF
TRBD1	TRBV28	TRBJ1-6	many	TGTGCCAGCAGTCCCGGACAGGGGAGCTCCTATAATTCACCCCTCCACTTT	CASSPGQGSSYNSPLHF
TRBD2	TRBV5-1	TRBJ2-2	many	TGCGCCAGCAGCTTGACTAGCGGGACGGTCGGGGAGCTGTTTTTT	CASSLTSGTVGELFF
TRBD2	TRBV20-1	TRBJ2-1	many	TGCAGTGCCCCTCCCCGGACTAGCGGCTACAATGAGCAGTTCTTC	CSAPPRTSGYNEQFF
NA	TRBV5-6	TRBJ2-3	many	TGTGCCAGCAGCTTAGCGGGTCAAAGCACAGATACGCAGTATTTT	CASSLAGQSTDTQYF
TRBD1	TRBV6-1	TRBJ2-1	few	TGTGCCAGCAGTGAAGCCCCGGGACAGGACTACAATGAGCAGTTCTTC	CASSEAPGQDYNEQFF
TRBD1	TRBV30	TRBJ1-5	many	TGTGCCTGGAGTGAGACAGGGCGAGATAGCAATCAGCCCCAGCATTTT	CAWSETGRDSNQPQHF
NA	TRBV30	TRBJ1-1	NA	TGTGCCTGGAGTATCCCAGTGGGGCACACTGAAGCTTTCTTT	CAWSIPVGHTEAFF
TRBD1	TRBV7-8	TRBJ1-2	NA	TGTGCCACTTCTTACCGGGACAGGGTCTATGGCTACACCTTC	CATSYRDRVYGYTF
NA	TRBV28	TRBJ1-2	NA	TGTGTCATCAGCCGATACTATGGCTACACCTTC	CVISRYYGYTF
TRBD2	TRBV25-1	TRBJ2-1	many	TGTGCCAGCAGTCTGGGGACTATTGACAATGAGCAGTTCTTC	CASSLGTIDNEQFF
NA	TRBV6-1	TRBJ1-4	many	TGTGCCAGCAGACTGGACGGTGCTTTAGAGGAAAAACTGTTTTTT	CASRLDGALEEKLFF